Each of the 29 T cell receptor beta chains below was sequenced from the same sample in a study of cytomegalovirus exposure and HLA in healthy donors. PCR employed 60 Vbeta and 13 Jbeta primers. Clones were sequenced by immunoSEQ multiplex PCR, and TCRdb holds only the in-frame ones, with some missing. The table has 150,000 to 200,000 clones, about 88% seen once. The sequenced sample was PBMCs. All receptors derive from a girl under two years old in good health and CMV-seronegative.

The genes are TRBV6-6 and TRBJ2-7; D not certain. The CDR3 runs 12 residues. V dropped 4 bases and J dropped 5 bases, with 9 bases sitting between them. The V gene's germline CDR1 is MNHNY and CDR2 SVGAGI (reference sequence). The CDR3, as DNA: TGTGCCAGCAGTTCCCAGGTCGACGAGCAGTACTTC. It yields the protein CASSSQVDEQYF.

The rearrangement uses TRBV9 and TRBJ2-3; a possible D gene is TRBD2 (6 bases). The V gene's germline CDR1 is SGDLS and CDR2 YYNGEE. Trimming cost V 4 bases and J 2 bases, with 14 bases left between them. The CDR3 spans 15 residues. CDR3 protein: CASSPETRITDTQYF. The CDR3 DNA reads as TGTGCCAGCAGCCCTGAGACTAGGATCACAGATACGCAGTATTTT.

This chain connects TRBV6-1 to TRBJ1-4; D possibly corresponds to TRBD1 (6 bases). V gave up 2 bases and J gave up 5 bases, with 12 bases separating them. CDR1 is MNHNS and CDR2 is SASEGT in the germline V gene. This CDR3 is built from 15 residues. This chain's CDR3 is CASSERSGTNEKLFF. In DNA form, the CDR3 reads TGTGCCAGCAGTGAACGGTCAGGGACAAATGAAAAACTGTTTTTT.

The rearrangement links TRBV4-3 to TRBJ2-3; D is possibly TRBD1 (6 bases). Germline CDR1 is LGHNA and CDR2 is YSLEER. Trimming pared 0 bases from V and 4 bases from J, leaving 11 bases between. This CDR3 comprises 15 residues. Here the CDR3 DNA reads TGCGCCAGCAGCCAAGATTTTGGGGGCCCAGATACGCAGTATTTT. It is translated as CASSQDFGGPDTQYF.

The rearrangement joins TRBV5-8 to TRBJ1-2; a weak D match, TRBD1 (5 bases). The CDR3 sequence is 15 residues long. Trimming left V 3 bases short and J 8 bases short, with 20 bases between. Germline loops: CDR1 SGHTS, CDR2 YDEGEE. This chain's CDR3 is CASSSDSNYHHGYTF. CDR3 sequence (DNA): TGTGCCAGCAGCTCCGACAGTAATTATCATCACGGCTACACCTTC.

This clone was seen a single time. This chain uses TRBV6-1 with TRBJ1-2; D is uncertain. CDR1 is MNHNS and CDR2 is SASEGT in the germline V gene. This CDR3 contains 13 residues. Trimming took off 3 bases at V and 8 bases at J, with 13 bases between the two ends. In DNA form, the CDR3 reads TGTGCCAGCAGTGACGGGTTTTTATGGGGCTACACCTTC. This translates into CASSDGFLWGYTF.

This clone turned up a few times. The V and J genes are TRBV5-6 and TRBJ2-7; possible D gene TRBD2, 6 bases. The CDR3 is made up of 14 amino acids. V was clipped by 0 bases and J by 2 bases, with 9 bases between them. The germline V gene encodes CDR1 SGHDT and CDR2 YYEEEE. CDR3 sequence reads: CASSLGGVPYEQYF. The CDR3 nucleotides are TGTGCCAGCAGCTTGGGCGGGGTTCCCTACGAGCAGTACTTC.

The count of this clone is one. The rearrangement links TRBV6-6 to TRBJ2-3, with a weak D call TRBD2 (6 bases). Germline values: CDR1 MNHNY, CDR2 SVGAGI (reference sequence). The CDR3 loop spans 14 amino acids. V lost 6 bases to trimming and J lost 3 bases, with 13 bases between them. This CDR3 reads CASRTDRGTDTQYF. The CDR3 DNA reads TGTGCCAGCAGAACAGACCGGGGGACAGATACGCAGTATTTT.

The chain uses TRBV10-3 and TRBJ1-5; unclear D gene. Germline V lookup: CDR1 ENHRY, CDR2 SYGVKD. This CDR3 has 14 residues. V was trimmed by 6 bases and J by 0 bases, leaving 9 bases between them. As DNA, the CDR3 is TGTGCCATCAGCCGGGTCGCTAGCAATCAGCCCCAGCATTTT. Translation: CAISRVASNQPQHF.

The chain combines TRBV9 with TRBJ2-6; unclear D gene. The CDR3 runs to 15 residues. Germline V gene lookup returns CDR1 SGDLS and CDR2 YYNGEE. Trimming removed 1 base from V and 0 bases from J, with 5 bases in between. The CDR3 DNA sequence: TGTGCCAGCAGCGTACGCAGCTCTGGGGCCAACGTCCTGACTTTC. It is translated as CASSVRSSGANVLTF.

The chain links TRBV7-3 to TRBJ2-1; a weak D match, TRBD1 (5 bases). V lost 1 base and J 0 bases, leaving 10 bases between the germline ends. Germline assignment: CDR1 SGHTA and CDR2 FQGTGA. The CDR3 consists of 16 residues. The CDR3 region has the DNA TGTGCCAGCAGCTTAAGGGGCAGGAGCTCCTACAATGAGCAGTTCTTC. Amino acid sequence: CASSLRGRSSYNEQFF.

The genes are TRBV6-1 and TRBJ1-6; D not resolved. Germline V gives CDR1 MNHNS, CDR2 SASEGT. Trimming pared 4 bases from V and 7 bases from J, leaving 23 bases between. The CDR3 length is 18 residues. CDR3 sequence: CASSGASGLGLKNSPLHF. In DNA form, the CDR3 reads TGTGCCAGCAGTGGGGCCAGCGGCCTTGGACTGAAGAATTCACCCCTCCACTTT.

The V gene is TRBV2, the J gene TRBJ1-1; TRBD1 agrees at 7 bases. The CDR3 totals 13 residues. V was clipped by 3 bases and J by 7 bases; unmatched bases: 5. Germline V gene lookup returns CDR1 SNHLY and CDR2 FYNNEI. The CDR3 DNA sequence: TGTGCCAGCAGTGATTTGGGGACAGATGAAGCTTTCTTT. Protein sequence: CASSDLGTDEAFF. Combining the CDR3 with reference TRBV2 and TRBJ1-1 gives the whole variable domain EPEVTQTPSHQVTQMGQEVILRCVPISNHLYFYWYRQILGQKVEFLVSFYNNEISEKSEIFDDQFSVERPDGSNFTLKIRSTKLEDSAMYFCASSDLGTDEAFFGQGTRLTVV.

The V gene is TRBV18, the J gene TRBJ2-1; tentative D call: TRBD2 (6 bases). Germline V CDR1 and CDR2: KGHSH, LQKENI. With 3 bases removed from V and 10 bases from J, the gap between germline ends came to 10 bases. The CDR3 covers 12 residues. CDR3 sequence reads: CASSPGGGEQFF. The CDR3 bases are TGTGCCAGCTCACCCGGGGGTGGGGAGCAGTTCTTC.

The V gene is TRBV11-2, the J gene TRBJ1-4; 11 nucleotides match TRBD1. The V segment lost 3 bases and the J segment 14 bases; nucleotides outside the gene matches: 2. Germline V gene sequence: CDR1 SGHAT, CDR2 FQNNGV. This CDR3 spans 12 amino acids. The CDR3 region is CASSLDRGLLFF. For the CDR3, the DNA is TGTGCCAGCAGCTTGGACAGGGGGCTGCTGTTTTTT.

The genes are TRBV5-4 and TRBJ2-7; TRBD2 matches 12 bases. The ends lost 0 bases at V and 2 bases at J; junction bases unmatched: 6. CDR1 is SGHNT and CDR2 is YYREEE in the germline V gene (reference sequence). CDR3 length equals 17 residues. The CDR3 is CASSLGAASGRAYEQYF. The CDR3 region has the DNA TGTGCCAGCAGCTTGGGGGCGGCTAGCGGGAGGGCCTACGAGCAGTACTTC.

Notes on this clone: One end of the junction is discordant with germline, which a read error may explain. The CDR3 here is CASSQVVILSRPGF. The CDR3 region has the DNA TGCGCCAGCAGCCAAGTAGTAATTTTGTCCCGGCCGGGCTTC. This rearrangement joins TRBV4-1 to TRBJ1-2; no reliable D call. There are 14 residues in the CDR3. Germline values: CDR1 MGHRA, CDR2 YSYEKL.

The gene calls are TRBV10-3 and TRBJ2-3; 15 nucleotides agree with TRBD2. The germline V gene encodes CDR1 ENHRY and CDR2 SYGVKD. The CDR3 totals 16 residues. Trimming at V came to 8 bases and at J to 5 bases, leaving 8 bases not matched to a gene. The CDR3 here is CAIAWTSGGAGDTQYF. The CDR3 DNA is TGTGCCATCGCCTGGACTAGCGGGGGGGCCGGAGATACGCAGTATTTT.

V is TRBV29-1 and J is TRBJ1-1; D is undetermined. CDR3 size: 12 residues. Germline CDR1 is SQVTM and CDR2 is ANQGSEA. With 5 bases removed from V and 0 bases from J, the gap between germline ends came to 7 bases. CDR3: CSVIRLNTEAFF. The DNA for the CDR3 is TGCAGCGTTATCAGGTTGAACACTGAAGCTTTCTTT.

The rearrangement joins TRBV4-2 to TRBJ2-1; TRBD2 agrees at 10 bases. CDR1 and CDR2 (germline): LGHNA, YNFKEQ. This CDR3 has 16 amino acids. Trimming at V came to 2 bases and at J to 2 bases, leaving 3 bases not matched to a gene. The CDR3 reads CASSQIAGGTYNEQFF. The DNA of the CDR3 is TGTGCCAGCAGCCAAATAGCGGGAGGAACCTACAATGAGCAGTTCTTC.

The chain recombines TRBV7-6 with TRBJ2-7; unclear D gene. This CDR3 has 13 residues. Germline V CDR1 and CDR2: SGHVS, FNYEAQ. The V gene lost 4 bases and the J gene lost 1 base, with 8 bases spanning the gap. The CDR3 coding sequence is TGTGCCAGCAGCTCCCACTTGTCCTACGAGCAGTACTTC. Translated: CASSSHLSYEQYF.

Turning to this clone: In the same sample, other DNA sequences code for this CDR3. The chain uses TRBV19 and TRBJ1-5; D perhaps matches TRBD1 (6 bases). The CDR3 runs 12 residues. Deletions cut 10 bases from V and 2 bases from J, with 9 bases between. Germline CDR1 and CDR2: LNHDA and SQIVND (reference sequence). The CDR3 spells CATRQGNQPQHF. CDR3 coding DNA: TGTGCCACCCGACAGGGCAATCAGCCCCAGCATTTT. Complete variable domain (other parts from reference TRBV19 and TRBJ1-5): DGGITQSPKYLFRKEGQNVTLSCEQNLNHDAMYWYRQDPGQGLRLIYYSQIVNDFQKGDIAEGYSVSREKKESFPLTVTSAQKNPTAFYLCATRQGNQPQHFGDGTRLSIL.

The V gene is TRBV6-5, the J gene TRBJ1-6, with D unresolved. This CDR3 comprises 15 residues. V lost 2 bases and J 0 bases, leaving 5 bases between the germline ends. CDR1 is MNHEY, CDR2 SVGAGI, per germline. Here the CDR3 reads CASSYGSSYNSPLHF. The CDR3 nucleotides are TGTGCCAGCAGTTACGGGAGCTCCTATAATTCACCCCTCCACTTT.

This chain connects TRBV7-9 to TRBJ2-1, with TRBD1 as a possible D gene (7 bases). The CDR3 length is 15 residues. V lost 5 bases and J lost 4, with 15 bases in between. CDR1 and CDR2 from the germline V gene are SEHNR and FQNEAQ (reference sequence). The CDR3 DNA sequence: TGTGCCAGCAGCCCCCGGGGGACAGCTTACAATGAGCAGTTCTTC. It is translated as CASSPRGTAYNEQFF.

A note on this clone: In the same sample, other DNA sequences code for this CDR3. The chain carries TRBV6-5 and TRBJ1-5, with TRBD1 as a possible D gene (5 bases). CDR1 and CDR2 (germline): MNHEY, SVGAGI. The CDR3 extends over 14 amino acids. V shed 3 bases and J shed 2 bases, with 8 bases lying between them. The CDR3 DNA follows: TGTGCCAGCAGTTATGCCAGGGGCAATCAGCCCCAGCATTTT. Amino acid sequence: CASSYARGNQPQHF.

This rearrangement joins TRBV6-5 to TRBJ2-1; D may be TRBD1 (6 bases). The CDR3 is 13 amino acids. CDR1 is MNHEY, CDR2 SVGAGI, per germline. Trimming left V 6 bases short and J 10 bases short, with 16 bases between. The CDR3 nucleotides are TGTGCCAGCAGAGGGTCCGGGACACCGGAGCAGTTCTTC. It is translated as CASRGSGTPEQFF.

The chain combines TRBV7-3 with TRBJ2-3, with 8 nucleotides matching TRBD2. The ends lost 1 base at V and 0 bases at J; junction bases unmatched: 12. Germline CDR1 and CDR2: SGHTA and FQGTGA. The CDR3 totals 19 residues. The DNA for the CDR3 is TGTGCCAGCAGCTTAATTCCGACCGCGGGGGGACTTAGCACAGATACGCAGTATTTT. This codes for CASSLIPTAGGLSTDTQYF.

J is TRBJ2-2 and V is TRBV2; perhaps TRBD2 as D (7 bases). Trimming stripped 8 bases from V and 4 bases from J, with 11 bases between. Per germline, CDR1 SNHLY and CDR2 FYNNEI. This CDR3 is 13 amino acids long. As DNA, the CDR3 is TGTGCCAGCCGGGGGGCAGTCACCGGGGAGCTGTTTTTT. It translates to CASRGAVTGELFF.

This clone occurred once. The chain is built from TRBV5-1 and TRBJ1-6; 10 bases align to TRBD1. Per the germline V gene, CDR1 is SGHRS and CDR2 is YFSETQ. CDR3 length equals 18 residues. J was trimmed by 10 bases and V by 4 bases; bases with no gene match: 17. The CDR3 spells CASSPAFGGDRGGSPLHF. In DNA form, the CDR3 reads TGCGCCAGCAGCCCCGCCTTCGGGGGGGACAGGGGTGGATCACCCCTCCACTTT. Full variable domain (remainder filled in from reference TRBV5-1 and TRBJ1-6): KAGVTQTPRYLIKTRGQQVTLSCSPISGHRSVSWYQQTPGQGLQFLFEYFSETQRNKGNFPGRFSGRQFSNSRSEMNVSTLELGDSALYLCASSPAFGGDRGGSPLHFGNGTRLTVT.